This T cell receptor (beta chain) was retrieved from a study of shared clonotypes between healthy human individuals. Germline values: CDR1 SGHAT, CDR2 FQNNGV. Trimming stripped 2 bases from V and 1 base from J, with 5 bases between. The CDR3 covers 13 residues. A remark on this clone: Its target is not known. The sample contains more than one DNA sequence encoding this CDR3.

Only in-frame clones appear in the TCRdb table, and some are missing; sequencing was by immunoSEQ multiplex PCR. The sample yields 450,000 to 600,000 clones, more than 65% seen once. Study conclusions and caveats: The authors expected sequencing depth to affect clonotype sharing among donors.

The origin of this receptor is a woman aged 40-49 years in good health. Some clones in this sample may be carry-over from other donors' samples. Input material: PBMCs. V gene TRBV11-2 combines with J gene TRBJ1-1, with D unresolved. CDR3 DNA sequence: TGTGCCAGCAGCTTAAACAGGAACACTGAAGCTTTCTTT. Its translation: CASSLNRNTEAFF.